A selection of T cell receptor beta chains follows, all from one sample in a study of T cells in Graves' hyperthyroidism and ophthalmopathy. TCRdb redid the calling of the multiplex PCR reads with MiXCR, one entry per CDR3 protein. The sample consists of 620,000 or so distinct CDR3 sequences, 14% of them appearing once. Material for sequencing was blood. Every receptor here comes from a woman in her fifties or sixties with Graves' ophthalmopathy. Each CDR3 is given with its conserved first and last residue. D genes are given only for firm matches. Clone size is shown for a subset of rows, as once, few, many or a class of expanded clone.

abundance,d_gene,v_gene,j_gene,CDR3nt,CDR3aa
many,TRBD2,TRBV7-2,TRBJ2-1,TGTGCCAGCAGCGGTGGACTAGCGGGAACCTACAATGAGCAGTTCTTC,CASSGGLAGTYNEQFF
.,TRBD1,TRBV5-4,TRBJ1-2,TGTGCCAGCAGCTTGGCCAGCGCAGGGGGCCGCGGCTACACCTTC,CASSLASAGGRGYTF
.,.,TRBV6-1,TRBJ1-1,TGTGCCAGCAGTGAACTACTTACACACAACACTGAAGCTTTCTTT,CASSELLTHNTEAFF
many,.,TRBV7-8,TRBJ2-5,TGTGCCAGCAGCTTAGGACGGGTAGGAGAGACCCAGTACTTC,CASSLGRVGETQYF
many,TRBD1,TRBV28,TRBJ2-5,TGTGCCAGCAGTTTCAGGGACAGGGGTGCACAAGAGACCCAGTACTTC,CASSFRDRGAQETQYF
few,.,TRBV15,TRBJ2-5,TGTGCCACCAGCAGAGAGATTTCCGGTAGTGGGACCCAGTACTTC,CATSREISGSGTQYF
many,TRBD2,TRBV6-2/TRBV6-3,TRBJ2-1,TGTGCCAGCAGTCCCCCTCTAGCGGGATTTGTCAATGAGCAGTTCTTC,CASSPPLAGFVNEQFF
.,.,TRBV7-3,TRBJ1-1,TGTGCCAGCAGCTTAACTGGGCAGTGGGGGAACACTGAAGCTTTCTTT,CASSLTGQWGNTEAFF
many,.,TRBV20-1,TRBJ2-7,TGCAGTGCTAGAGTTCTGAAGGATTCCTACGAGCAGTACTTC,CSARVLKDSYEQYF
few,.,TRBV7-2,TRBJ2-7,TGTGCCAGCACCGTAGTGTACGGCTACGAGCAGTACTTC,CASTVVYGYEQYF
few,TRBD2,TRBV14,TRBJ2-1,TGTGCCAGCAGCCAGGCGGGAGGGGTCGATGAGCAGTTCTTC,CASSQAGGVDEQFF
few,TRBD1,TRBV6-1,TRBJ2-7,TGTGCCAGCAGTGAAACAGGGGGCGTCGAGCAGTACTTC,CASSETGGVEQYF
few,.,TRBV7-9,TRBJ2-3,TGTGCCAGCAGCCCGCTAGAGAGTAGCACAGATACGCAGTATTTT,CASSPLESSTDTQYF
many,TRBD2,TRBV5-1,TRBJ2-2,TGCGCCAGCAGCTTGGCCGCGGGAGCCGGCACCGGGGAGCTGTTTTTT,CASSLAAGAGTGELFF
many,.,TRBV2,TRBJ1-5,TGTGCCAGCAAACAGGAGTATAGCAATCAGCCCCAGCATTTT,CASKQEYSNQPQHF
many,.,TRBV20-1,TRBJ2-7,TGCAGTGCCCAAACAGGGTACTACGAGCAGTACTTC,CSAQTGYYEQYF
many,.,TRBV2,TRBJ1-1,TGTGCTTTTCGGGACGATGGGTATTCTGAAGCTTTCTTT,CAFRDDGYSEAFF
many,.,TRBV7-6,TRBJ2-1,TGTGCCAGCAGCGAGACCAGGGGAAAGAGCTCCTACAATGAGCAGTTCTTC,CASSETRGKSSYNEQFF
many,.,TRBV27,TRBJ1-1,TGTGCCAGCAGTTTACGGGGGGAAACTGAAGCTTTCTTT,CASSLRGETEAFF
many,.,TRBV5-1,TRBJ1-1,TGCGCCAGCAGCTTGTGGGGGTACACTGAAGCTTTCTTT,CASSLWGYTEAFF
many,TRBD1,TRBV7-2,TRBJ1-5,TGTGCCAGCAGTCTGGACAGGGGTCGGGGTCAGCCCCAGCATTTT,CASSLDRGRGQPQHF
.,.,TRBV15,TRBJ1-1,TGTGCCACCAGCAGCAGGGGATGGACTGAAGCTTTCTTT,CATSSRGWTEAFF
few,.,TRBV28,TRBJ2-7,TGTGCCAGCATCCAAAGTCACCCCTCCTACGAGCAGTACTTC,CASIQSHPSYEQYF
.,TRBD2,TRBV12-3/TRBV12-4,TRBJ2-3,TGTGCCAGCGGGACGGGACTAGCGGGAGTAGATACGCAGTATTTT,CASGTGLAGVDTQYF
few,.,TRBV7-9,TRBJ1-3,TGTGCCAGCAGCCGCATAGAAACCTCTGGAAACACCATATATTTT,CASSRIETSGNTIYF
many,.,TRBV24-1,TRBJ1-2,TGTGCCACCAGTGAGGAGGACACTTATGGCTACACCTTC,CATSEEDTYGYTF
.,TRBD2,TRBV19,TRBJ2-5,TGTGCCAGTAGTATGGGACGTACTAGCGGGAGACAAGAGACCCAGTACTTC,CASSMGRTSGRQETQYF
few,TRBD2,TRBV7-9,TRBJ2-5,TGTGCCAGCAGCTTAGCGTTAGCGGGACGTTTTCCAGAGACCCAGTACTTC,CASSLALAGRFPETQYF
few,TRBD2,TRBV10-3,TRBJ2-1,TGTGCCATCCTGCCTAGCGGGAGCCCCTACAATGAGCAGTTCTTC,CAILPSGSPYNEQFF
many,TRBD1,TRBV3-1,TRBJ1-1,TGTGCCAGCAGCCTCGGGACAGACACTGAAGCTTTCTTT,CASSLGTDTEAFF
many,.,TRBV30,TRBJ2-3,TGTGCCTGGAGTGTGGAGCACGATACGCAGTATTTT,CAWSVEHDTQYF
.,.,TRBV6-1,TRBJ1-1,TGTGCCACCTCTGGAGGGGGTCCTAACACTGAAGCTTTCTTT,CATSGGGPNTEAFF
many,.,TRBV7-9,TRBJ1-5,TGTGCCAGCAGCTTAGAGGACGGCTATAGCAATCAGCCCCAGCATTTT,CASSLEDGYSNQPQHF
many,.,TRBV20-1,TRBJ1-1,TGCAGTGCTAGAGATACCAACAGGGAGACTGAAGCTTTCTTT,CSARDTNRETEAFF
many,.,TRBV12-3/TRBV12-4,TRBJ2-7,TGTGCCAGCAGTCCATTTGCGGAAAACTACGAGCAGTACTTC,CASSPFAENYEQYF
many,.,TRBV14,TRBJ1-5,TGTGCCAGCAGCCAGGGGTTGGAGCAGCCCCAGCATTTT,CASSQGLEQPQHF
many,TRBD2,TRBV12-3/TRBV12-4,TRBJ2-7,TGTGCCAGCAGCGCGGGACTAGCGGGAGCATTCGAGCAGTACTTC,CASSAGLAGAFEQYF
many,TRBD1,TRBV6-1,TRBJ1-1,TGTGCCAGCAAGATGACAGGGGGTAGCACTGAAGCTTTCTTT,CASKMTGGSTEAFF
.,TRBD2,TRBV7-3,TRBJ2-7,TGTGCCAGCAGAACTAGCGGGAGCCTCAACGCCTACGAGCAGTACTTC,CASRTSGSLNAYEQYF
many,TRBD1,TRBV7-2,TRBJ1-1,TGTGCCAGCAGCTATATTCAGGCGGGACAGGGTCTTTATCCTGAAGCTTTCTTT,CASSYIQAGQGLYPEAFF
few,.,TRBV9,TRBJ2-2,TGTGCCAGCAGCGCACGACAGGCCGCCGGGGAGCTGTTTTTT,CASSARQAAGELFF
.,.,TRBV20-1,TRBJ1-6,TGCAGTGCGAGAAGGGGGGAGGAGTCACCCCTCCACTTT,CSARRGEESPLHF
many,.,TRBV11-2,TRBJ2-1,TGTGCCAGCAGCTTCGGGGGCTACAATGAGCAGTTCTTC,CASSFGGYNEQFF
few,TRBD2,TRBV30,TRBJ2-1,TGTGCCTACACTAGCGGGAGTAGTTACAATGAGCAGTTCTTC,CAYTSGSSYNEQFF
many,.,TRBV15,TRBJ2-7,TGTGCCACCAGCAGAGATCCCCCGGATACGCCGCAGTACTTC,CATSRDPPDTPQYF
many,.,TRBV20-1,TRBJ2-3,TGCAGTGCTAAACTCGGGACCCAAACAGATACGCAGTATTTT,CSAKLGTQTDTQYF
many,.,TRBV14,TRBJ2-3,TGTGCCAGCAGCCCCCACCCCCGGGACCTCACAGATACGCAGTATTTT,CASSPHPRDLTDTQYF
many,.,TRBV24-1,TRBJ1-1,TGTGCCACCAGTGATGCCTCACGAACCGGTGAAGCTTTCTTT,CATSDASRTGEAFF